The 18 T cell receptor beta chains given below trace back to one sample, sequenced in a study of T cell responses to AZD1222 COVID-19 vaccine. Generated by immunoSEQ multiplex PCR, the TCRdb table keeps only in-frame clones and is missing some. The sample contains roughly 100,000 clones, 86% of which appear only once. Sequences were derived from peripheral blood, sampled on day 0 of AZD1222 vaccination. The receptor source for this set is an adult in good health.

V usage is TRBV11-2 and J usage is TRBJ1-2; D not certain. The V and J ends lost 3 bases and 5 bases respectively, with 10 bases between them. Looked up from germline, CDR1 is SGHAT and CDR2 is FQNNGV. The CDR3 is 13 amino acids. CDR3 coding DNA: TGTGCCAGCAGCTTGGCAGGTTCTTATGGCTACACCTTC. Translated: CASSLAGSYGYTF.

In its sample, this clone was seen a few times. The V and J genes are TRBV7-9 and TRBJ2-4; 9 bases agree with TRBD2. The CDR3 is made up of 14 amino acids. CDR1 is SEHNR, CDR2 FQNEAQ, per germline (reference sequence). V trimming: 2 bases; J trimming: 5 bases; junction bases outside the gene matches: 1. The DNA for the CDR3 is TGTGCCAGCAGCTTATTAGCGGGGGAAAACATTCAGTACTTC. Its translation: CASSLLAGENIQYF.

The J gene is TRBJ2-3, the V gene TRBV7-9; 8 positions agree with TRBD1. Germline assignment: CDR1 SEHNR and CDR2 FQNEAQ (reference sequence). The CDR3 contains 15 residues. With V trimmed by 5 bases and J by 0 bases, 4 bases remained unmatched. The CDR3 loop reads CASSHRTGSTDTQYF. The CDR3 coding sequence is TGTGCCAGCAGCCACCGGACAGGGAGCACAGATACGCAGTATTTT.

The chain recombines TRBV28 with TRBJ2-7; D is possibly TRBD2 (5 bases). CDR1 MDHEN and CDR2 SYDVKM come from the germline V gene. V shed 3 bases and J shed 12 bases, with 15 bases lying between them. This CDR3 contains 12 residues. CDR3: CASSLDPRGSYF. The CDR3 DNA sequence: TGTGCCAGCAGTTTGGACCCTCGCGGGTCGTACTTC. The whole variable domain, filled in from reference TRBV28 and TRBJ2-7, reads DVKVTQSSRYLVKRTGEKVFLECVQDMDHENMFWYRQDPGLGLRLIYFSYDVKMKEKGDIPEGYSVSREKKERFSLILESASTNQTSMYLCASSLDPRGSYFGPGTRLTVT.

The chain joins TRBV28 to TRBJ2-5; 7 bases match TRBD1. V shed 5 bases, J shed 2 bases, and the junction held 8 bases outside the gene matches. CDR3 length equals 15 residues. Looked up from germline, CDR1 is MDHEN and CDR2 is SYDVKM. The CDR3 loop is CASSAPGQTQETQYF. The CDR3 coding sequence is TGTGCCAGCAGTGCCCCGGGACAGACTCAAGAGACCCAGTACTTC.

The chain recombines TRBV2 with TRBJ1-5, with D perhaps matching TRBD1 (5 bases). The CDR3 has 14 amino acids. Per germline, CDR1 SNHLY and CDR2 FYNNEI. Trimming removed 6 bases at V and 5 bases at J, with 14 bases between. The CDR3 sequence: CASSSYGDDQPQHF. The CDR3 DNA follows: TGTGCCAGCAGCTCCTACGGGGACGATCAGCCCCAGCATTTT.

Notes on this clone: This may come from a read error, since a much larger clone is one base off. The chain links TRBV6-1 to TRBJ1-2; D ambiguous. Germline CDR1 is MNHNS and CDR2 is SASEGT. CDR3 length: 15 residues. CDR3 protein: CVSSEFEGTNYGYTF. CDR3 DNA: TGTGTCAGCAGTGAATTCGAGGGAACAAACTATGGCTACACCTTC.

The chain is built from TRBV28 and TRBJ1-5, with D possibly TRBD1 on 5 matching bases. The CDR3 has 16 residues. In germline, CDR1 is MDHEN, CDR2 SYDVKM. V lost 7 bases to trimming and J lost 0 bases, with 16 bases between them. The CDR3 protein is CASTVGDPYSNQPQHF. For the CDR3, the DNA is TGTGCCAGCACCGTGGGGGACCCATATAGCAATCAGCCCCAGCATTTT. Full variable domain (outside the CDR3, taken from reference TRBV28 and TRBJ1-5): DVKVTQSSRYLVKRTGEKVFLECVQDMDHENMFWYRQDPGLGLRLIYFSYDVKMKEKGDIPEGYSVSREKKERFSLILESASTNQTSMYLCASTVGDPYSNQPQHFGDGTRLSIL.

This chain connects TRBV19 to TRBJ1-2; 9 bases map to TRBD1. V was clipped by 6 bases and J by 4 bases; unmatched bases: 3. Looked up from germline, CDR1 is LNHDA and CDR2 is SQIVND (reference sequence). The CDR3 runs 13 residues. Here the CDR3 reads CASRRTGVYGYTF. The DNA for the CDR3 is TGTGCCAGTAGACGGACAGGGGTCTATGGCTACACCTTC.

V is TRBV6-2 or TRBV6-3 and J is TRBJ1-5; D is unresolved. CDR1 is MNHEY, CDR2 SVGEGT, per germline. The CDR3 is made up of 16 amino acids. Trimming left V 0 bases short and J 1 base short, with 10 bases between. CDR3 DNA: TGTGCCAGCAGTTACTCTCTGGGAGTAAGCAATCAGCCCCAGCATTTT. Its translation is CASSYSLGVSNQPQHF.

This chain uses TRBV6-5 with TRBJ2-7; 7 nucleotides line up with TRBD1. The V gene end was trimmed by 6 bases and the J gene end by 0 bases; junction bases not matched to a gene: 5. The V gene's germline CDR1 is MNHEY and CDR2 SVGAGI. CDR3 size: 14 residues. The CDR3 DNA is TGTGCCAGCAGCCCCGGGACAGCCTCCTACGAGCAGTACTTC. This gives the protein CASSPGTASYEQYF.

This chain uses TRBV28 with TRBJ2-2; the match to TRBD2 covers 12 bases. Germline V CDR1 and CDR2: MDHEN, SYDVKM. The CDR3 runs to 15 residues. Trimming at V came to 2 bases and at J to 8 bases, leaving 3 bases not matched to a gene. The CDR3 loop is CASSLLTSGSGELFF. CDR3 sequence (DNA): TGTGCCAGCAGTTTACTGACTAGCGGGAGTGGGGAGCTGTTTTTT.

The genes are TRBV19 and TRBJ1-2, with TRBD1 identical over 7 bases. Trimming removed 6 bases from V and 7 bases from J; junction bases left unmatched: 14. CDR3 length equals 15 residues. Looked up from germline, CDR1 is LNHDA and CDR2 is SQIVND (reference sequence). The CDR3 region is CASREQGTGVGGYTF. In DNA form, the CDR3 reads TGTGCCAGTAGGGAACAGGGGACCGGTGTAGGTGGCTACACCTTC.

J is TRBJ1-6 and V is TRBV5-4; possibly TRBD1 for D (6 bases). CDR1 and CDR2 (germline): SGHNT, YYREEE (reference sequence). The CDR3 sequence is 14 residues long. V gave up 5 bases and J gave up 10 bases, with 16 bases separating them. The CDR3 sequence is CASRRGAEGSPLHF. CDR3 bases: TGTGCCAGCAGACGGGGGGCAGAAGGCTCACCCCTCCACTTT.

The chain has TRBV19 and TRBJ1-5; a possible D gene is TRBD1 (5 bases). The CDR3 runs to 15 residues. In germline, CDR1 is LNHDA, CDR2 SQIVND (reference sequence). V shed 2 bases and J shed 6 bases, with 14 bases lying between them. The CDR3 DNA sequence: TGTGCCAGTAGTATATTGGTGGGGCTCGGTCAGCCCCAGCATTTT. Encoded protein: CASSILVGLGQPQHF.

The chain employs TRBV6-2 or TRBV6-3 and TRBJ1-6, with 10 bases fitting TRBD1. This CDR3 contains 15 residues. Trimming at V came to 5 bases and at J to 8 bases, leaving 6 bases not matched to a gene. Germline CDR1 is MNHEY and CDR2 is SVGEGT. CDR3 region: CASSDRTGGHSPLHF. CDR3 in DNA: TGTGCCAGCAGTGACCGGACAGGGGGGCATTCACCCCTCCACTTT.

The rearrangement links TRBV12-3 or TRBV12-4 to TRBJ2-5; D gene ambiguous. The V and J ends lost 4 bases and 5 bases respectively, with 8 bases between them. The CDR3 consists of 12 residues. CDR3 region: CASSSPPETQYF. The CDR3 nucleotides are TGTGCCAGCAGTTCACCCCCCGAGACCCAGTACTTC.

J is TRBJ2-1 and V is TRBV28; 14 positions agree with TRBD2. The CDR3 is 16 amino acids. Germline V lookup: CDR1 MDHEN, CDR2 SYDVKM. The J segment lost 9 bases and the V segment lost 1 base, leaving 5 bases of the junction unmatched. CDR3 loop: CASSLLRLAGGIEQFF. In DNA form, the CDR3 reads TGTGCCAGCAGTTTATTGAGACTAGCGGGGGGGATTGAGCAGTTCTTC.